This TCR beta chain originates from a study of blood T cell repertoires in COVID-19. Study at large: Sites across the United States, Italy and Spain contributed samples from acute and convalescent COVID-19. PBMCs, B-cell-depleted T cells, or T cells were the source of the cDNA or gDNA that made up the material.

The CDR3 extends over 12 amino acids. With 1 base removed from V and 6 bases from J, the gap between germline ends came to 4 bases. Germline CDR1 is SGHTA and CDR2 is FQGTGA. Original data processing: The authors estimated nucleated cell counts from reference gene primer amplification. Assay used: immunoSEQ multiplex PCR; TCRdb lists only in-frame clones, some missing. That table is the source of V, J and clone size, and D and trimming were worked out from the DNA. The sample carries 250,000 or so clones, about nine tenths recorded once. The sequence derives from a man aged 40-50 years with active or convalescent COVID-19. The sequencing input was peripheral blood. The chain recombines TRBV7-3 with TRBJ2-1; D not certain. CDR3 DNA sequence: TGTGCCAGCAGCTTAATCGGCAATGAGCAGTTCTTC. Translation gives CASSLIGNEQFF. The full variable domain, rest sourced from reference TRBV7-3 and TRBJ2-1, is GAGVSQTPSNKVTEKGKYVELRCDPISGHTALYWYRQSLGQGPEFLIYFQGTGAADDSGLPNDRFFAVRPEGSVSTLKIQRTERGDSAVYLCASSLIGNEQFFGPGTRLTVL.